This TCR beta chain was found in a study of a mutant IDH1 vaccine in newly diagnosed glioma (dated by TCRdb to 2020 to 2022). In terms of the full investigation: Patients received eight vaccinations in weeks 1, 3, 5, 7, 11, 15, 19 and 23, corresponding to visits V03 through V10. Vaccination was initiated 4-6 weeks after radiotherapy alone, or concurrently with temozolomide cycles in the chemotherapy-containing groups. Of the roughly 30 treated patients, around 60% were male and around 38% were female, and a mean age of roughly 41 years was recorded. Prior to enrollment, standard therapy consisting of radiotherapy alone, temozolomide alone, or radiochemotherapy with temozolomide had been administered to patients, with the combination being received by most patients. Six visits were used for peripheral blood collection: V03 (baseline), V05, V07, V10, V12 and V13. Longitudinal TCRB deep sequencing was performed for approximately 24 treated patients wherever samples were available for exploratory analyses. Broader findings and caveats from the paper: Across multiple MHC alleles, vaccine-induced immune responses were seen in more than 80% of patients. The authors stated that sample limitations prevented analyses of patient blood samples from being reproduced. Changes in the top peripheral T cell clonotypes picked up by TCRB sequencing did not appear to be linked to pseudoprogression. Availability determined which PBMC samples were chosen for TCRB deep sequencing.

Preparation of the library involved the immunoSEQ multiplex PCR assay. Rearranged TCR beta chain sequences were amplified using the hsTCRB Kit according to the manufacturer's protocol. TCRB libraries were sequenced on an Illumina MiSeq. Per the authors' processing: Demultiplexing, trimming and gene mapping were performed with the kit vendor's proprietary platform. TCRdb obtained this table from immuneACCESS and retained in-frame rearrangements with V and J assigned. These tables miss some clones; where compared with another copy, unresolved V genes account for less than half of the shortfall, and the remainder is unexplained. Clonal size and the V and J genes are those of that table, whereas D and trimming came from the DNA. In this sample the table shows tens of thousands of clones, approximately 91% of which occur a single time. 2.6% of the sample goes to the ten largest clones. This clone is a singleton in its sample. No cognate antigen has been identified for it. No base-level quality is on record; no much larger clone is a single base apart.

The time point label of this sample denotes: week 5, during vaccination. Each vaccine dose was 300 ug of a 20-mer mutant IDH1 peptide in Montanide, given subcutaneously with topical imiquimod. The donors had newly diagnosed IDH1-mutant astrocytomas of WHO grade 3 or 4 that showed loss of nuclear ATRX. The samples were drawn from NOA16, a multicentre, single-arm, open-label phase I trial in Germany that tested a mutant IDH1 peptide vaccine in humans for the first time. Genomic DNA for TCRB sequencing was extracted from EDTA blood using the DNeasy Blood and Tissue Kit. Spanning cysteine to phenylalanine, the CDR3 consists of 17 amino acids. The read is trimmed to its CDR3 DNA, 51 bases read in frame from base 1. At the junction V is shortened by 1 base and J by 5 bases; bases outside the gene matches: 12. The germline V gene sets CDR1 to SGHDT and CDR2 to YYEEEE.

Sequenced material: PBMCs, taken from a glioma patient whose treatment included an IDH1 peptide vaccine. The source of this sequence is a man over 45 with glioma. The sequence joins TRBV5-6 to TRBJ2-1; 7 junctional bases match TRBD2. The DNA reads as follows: TGTGCCAGCAGCTTGTCTCTTAGAGCGGGATTCCACAATGAGCAGTTCTTC. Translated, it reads CASSLSLRAGFHNEQFF.